Here is one T cell receptor (beta chain) with its context. Its specificity is not known. The data originate from a study of T cells in localized non-small cell lung cancer. Study-wide findings and caveats: Adjacent lung held a median roughly 60 of the top 100 tumor clones.

CDR1 and CDR2 (germline): SGHRS, YFSETQ. The CDR3 spans 16 residues. J lost 4 bases, V lost 7 bases, and 13 bases had no gene match. The table came from immunoSEQ multiplex PCR; TCRdb's copy has only in-frame clones and leaves some out. This sample has tens of thousands of clones, with about 88% found just once. The rearrangement links TRBV5-1 to TRBJ2-7, with 11 bases identical to TRBD1. This material consisted of peripheral blood, taken before any cancer treatment. The clonotype comes from a woman aged 40 to 75 with stage I lung adenocarcinoma. CDR3 residues: CASGQTGTGGRYEQYF. Here the CDR3 DNA reads TGCGCCAGCGGCCAAACCGGGACAGGGGGGAGGTACGAGCAGTACTTC.